A single sample is the source of the 22 T cell receptor beta chains below, sequenced in a study of blood T cell repertoires in COVID-19. The table came from immunoSEQ multiplex PCR; TCRdb's copy has only in-frame clones and leaves some out. The table lists just over 300,000 clones, approximately 90% of them singletons. The sample consisted of PBMCs or T cells enriched from blood (not recorded which). Receptors were obtained from a young woman who had recovered from COVID-19.

The gene calls are TRBV4-3 and TRBJ1-2, with D tentatively TRBD1 (6 bases). CDR3 size: 19 residues. Germline V gene sequence: CDR1 LGHNA, CDR2 YSLEER. V lost 0 bases, J lost 4 bases, and 24 bases lay in between. The DNA for the CDR3 is TGCGCCAGCAGCCAAGATTCCGGCTTACAGGGCTATTCTATCTATGGCTACACCTTC. Translating gives CASSQDSGLQGYSIYGYTF.

The chain uses TRBV10-3 and TRBJ2-3; 7 bases agree with TRBD1. Trimming cost V 4 bases and J 1 base; bases outside gene matches: 8. From germline, CDR1 is ENHRY and CDR2 SYGVKD. The CDR3 spans 16 residues. CDR3 coding DNA: TGTGCCATCAGTGCCTCCAGGGGGTTCGGCACAGATACGCAGTATTTT. Its protein product is CAISASRGFGTDTQYF.

The chain has TRBV6-5 and TRBJ2-7; tentative D call: TRBD2 (5 bases). Germline-derived CDR1 and CDR2 are MNHEY and SVGAGI. The length of the CDR3 is 13 residues. Deletions cut 6 bases from V and 3 bases from J, with 12 bases between. The CDR3: CASSPSGFYEQYF. As DNA, the CDR3 is TGTGCCAGCAGCCCCTCGGGATTCTACGAGCAGTACTTC.

This chain uses TRBV19 with TRBJ1-5; 8 nucleotides align to TRBD1. Trimming at V came to 6 bases and at J to 0 bases, leaving 13 bases not matched to a gene. The CDR3 spans 18 residues. Germline CDR1 and CDR2: LNHDA and SQIVND (reference sequence). CDR3 sequence reads: CASSPWTGRRRSNQPQHF. The CDR3 DNA follows: TGTGCCAGTAGCCCTTGGACAGGGCGCCGTCGTAGCAATCAGCCCCAGCATTTT.

The chain combines TRBV28 with TRBJ1-1; weak D call: TRBD1 (6 bases). Per the germline V gene, CDR1 is MDHEN and CDR2 is SYDVKM. Trimming pared 9 bases from V and 1 base from J, leaving 18 bases between. The CDR3 is made up of 15 amino acids. In DNA form, the CDR3 reads TGTGCCAGATCGCCACCGGGACACTCGAACACTGAAGCTTTCTTT. This sequence encodes CARSPPGHSNTEAFF.

This chain connects TRBV3-1 (or the pseudogene TRBV3-2) to TRBJ2-1; 13 nucleotides agree with TRBD2. CDR1 LGHDT and CDR2 YNNKEL come from the germline V gene (reference sequence). This CDR3 comprises 16 residues. Unmatched junction bases numbered 7, after V lost 6 bases and J lost 5 bases. The CDR3 DNA sequence: TGTGCCAGCAGACTAGCGGGGGGGCCTAGGAACAATGAGCAGTTCTTC. Translation: CASRLAGGPRNNEQFF.

The chain joins TRBV5-4 to TRBJ2-3, with 8 bases identical to TRBD1. Germline loops: CDR1 SGHNT, CDR2 YYREEE (reference sequence). V dropped 0 bases and J dropped 0; count of bases not matched to a gene: 3. There are 16 residues in the CDR3. The DNA for the CDR3 is TGTGCCAGCAGCTTGGCAGGGGGCCGCAGCACAGATACGCAGTATTTT. Translation gives CASSLAGGRSTDTQYF.

This chain connects TRBV5-4 to TRBJ2-5; D ambiguous. The CDR3 is 14 amino acids. Per germline, CDR1 SGHNT and CDR2 YYREEE (reference sequence). V lost 1 base and J lost 2, with 9 bases in between. This chain's CDR3 is CASSLLARQETQYF. DNA for the CDR3: TGTGCCAGCAGCTTGCTGGCCAGACAAGAGACCCAGTACTTC.

The CDR3 loop is CASSFGREQPQHF. CDR3 coding DNA: TGTGCCAGCAGTTTTGGGAGGGAACAGCCCCAGCATTTT. The chain carries TRBV27 and TRBJ1-5, with unresolved D. Germline values: CDR1 MNHEY, CDR2 SMNVEV (reference sequence). CDR3 length: 13 amino acids. Trimming removed 3 bases from V and 7 bases from J, with 10 bases in between.

V is TRBV15 and J is TRBJ1-3; the match to TRBD1 covers 9 bases. The CDR3 contains 16 residues. The V and J ends lost 4 bases and 0 bases, in that order; junction bases with no gene match: 4. Per the germline V gene, CDR1 is LNHNV and CDR2 is YYDKDF (reference sequence). The CDR3 DNA sequence: TGTGCCACCAGCAAGGGACAGGGAATCTCTGGAAACACCATATATTTT. It yields the protein CATSKGQGISGNTIYF.

The chain employs TRBV5-6 and TRBJ2-3; D is unresolved. V was cut by 0 bases and J by 1 base, with 12 bases left in between. CDR1 and CDR2 from the germline V gene are SGHDT and YYEEEE. The CDR3 contains 16 residues. CDR3 sequence: CASSLGLPFRTDTQYF. CDR3 DNA: TGTGCCAGCAGCTTGGGGCTCCCATTCCGCACAGATACGCAGTATTTT.

This chain joins TRBV7-2 and TRBJ1-6; no definite D call. The germline V gene has CDR1 SGHTA and CDR2 FQGNSA. Trimming left V 2 bases short and J 13 bases short, with 15 bases between. The CDR3 sequence is 14 residues long. CDR3 in amino acids: CASSLPIQNTPLHF. The CDR3 DNA reads TGTGCCAGCAGCTTACCCATACAGAATACCCCCCTCCACTTT.

This chain links TRBV9 with TRBJ1-3; a possible D gene is TRBD1 (5 bases). CDR1 and CDR2 (germline): SGDLS, YYNGEE. Deletions cut 0 bases from V and 0 bases from J, with 13 bases between. The CDR3 has 17 residues. The CDR3 DNA sequence: TGTGCCAGCAGCGTAGTTGGGGCAGAGATCTCTGGAAACACCATATATTTT. Translating gives CASSVVGAEISGNTIYF.

In the case of this clone: Within the sample, other DNA sequences also encode this same CDR3. V is TRBV9 and J is TRBJ1-5; 7 bases are a match to TRBD1. The J segment lost 2 bases and the V segment lost 0 bases, leaving 2 bases of the junction unmatched. CDR1 and CDR2 (germline): SGDLS, YYNGEE. The CDR3 sequence is 15 residues long. The CDR3 reads CASSVGTGGNQPQHF. The DNA for the CDR3 is TGTGCCAGCAGCGTAGGGACAGGAGGCAATCAGCCCCAGCATTTT. Full variable domain (missing parts from reference TRBV9 and TRBJ1-5): DSGVTQTPKHLITATGQRVTLRCSPRSGDLSVYWYQQSLDQGLQFLIQYYNGEERAKGNILERFSAQQFPDLHSELNLSSLELGDSALYFCASSVGTGGNQPQHFGDGTRLSIL.

Ten or more counts support this clone. The V gene is TRBV6-1, the J gene TRBJ1-5; no clear D gene. CDR1 and CDR2 from the germline V gene are MNHNS and SASEGT. Trimming took off 1 base at V and 7 bases at J, with 14 bases between the two ends. The CDR3 consists of 15 residues. CDR3 nucleotide sequence: TGTGCCAGCAGTGAAGGTGGGGTGGGAGGACAGCCCCAGCATTTT. Translating it yields CASSEGGVGGQPQHF.

This sequence joins TRBV11-3 and TRBJ1-1, with D perhaps matching TRBD1 (6 bases). This CDR3 is 13 amino acids long. The V end was cut by 4 bases, the J end by 1 base, with 7 bases between. Germline CDR1 SGHNT, CDR2 YENEEA. This CDR3 is CASSWGQNTEAFF. CDR3 coding DNA: TGTGCCAGCAGCTGGGGACAGAACACTGAAGCTTTCTTT.

The J gene is TRBJ2-1, the V gene TRBV15; 16 nucleotides align to TRBD2. Germline V CDR1 and CDR2: LNHNV, YYDKDF (reference sequence). V was pared by 5 bases and J by 2 bases, with 15 bases of the junction left unmatched. The CDR3 sequence is 21 residues long. The CDR3 nucleotides are TGTGCCACCAGCGGCTCCGGCCCGGGACTAGCGGGAGGGGTCACCTACAATGAGCAGTTCTTC. This codes for CATSGSGPGLAGGVTYNEQFF.

The rearrangement joins TRBV7-2 to TRBJ2-7; TRBD2 matches 14 bases. The CDR3 spans 15 residues. Germline loops: CDR1 SGHTA, CDR2 FQGNSA. V trimming: 5 bases; J trimming: 6 bases; junction bases outside the gene matches: 6. CDR3 sequence: CASSRTGLAGGEQYF. Written as DNA, the CDR3 is TGTGCCAGCAGCCGTACCGGACTAGCGGGAGGCGAGCAGTACTTC.

DNA for the CDR3: TGCAGCGTTGCCTCCGGGACAGCTAATGAAAAACTGTTTTTT. It codes for CSVASGTANEKLFF. The chain joins TRBV29-1 to TRBJ1-4; 7 nucleotides align to TRBD1. CDR1 is SQVTM and CDR2 is ANQGSEA in the germline V gene. The CDR3 is 14 residues long. The trim removed 4 bases at V and 3 bases at J, leaving 5 bases unmatched.

This chain links TRBV6-4 with TRBJ2-5; 7 bases map to TRBD1. The CDR3 is 15 amino acids. V dropped 3 bases and J dropped 3; count of bases not matched to a gene: 7. The germline V gene has CDR1 MRHNA and CDR2 SNTAGT. CDR3 sequence reads: CASSESGQEEETQYF. The CDR3 DNA follows: TGTGCCAGCAGTGAATCTGGACAGGAGGAAGAGACCCAGTACTTC.

The chain couples TRBV6-2 or TRBV6-3 to TRBJ2-2; perhaps TRBD2 as D (6 bases). Trimming removed 2 bases at V and 8 bases at J, with 12 bases between. CDR3 length: 14 amino acids. Germline assignment: CDR1 MNHEY and CDR2 SVGEGT. The CDR3 DNA is TGTGCCAGCAGTTACCTAGCGTCCGGAGGGGAGCTGTTTTTT. It codes for CASSYLASGGELFF.

The gene calls are TRBV18 and TRBJ2-1; 7 bases match TRBD2. CDR1 is KGHSH and CDR2 is LQKENI in the germline V gene. The CDR3 has 16 amino acids. The junction had 8 bases not matched to a gene; V was cut back by 3 bases and J by 3 bases. For the CDR3, the DNA is TGTGCCAGCTCACCCGGCGGGGGTGGGTTCTACAATGAGCAGTTCTTC. It specifies CASSPGGGGFYNEQFF.